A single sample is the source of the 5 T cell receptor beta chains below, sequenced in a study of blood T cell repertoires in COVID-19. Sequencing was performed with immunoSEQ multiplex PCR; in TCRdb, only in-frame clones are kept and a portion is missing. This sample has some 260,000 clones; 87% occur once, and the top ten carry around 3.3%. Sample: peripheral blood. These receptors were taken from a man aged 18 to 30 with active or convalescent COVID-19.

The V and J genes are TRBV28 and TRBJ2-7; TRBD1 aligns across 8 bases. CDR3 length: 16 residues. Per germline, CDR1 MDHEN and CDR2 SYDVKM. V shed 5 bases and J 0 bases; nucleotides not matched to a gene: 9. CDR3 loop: CASSPRQGFYSYEQYF. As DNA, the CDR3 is TGTGCCAGCAGTCCACGACAGGGGTTCTACTCCTACGAGCAGTACTTC.

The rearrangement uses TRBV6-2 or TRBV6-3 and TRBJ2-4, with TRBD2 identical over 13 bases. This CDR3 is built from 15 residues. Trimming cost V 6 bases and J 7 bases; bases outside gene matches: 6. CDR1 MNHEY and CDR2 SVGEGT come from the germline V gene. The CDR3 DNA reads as TGTGCCAGCAGCCCACTAGCGGGAGGGGTGAACATTCAGTACTTC. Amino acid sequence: CASSPLAGGVNIQYF.

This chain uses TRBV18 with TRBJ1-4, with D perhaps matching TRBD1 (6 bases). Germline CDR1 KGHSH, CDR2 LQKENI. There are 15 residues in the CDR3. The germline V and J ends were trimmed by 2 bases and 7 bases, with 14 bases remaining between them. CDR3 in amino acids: CASSPNPQGAEKLFF. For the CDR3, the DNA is TGTGCCAGCTCACCAAATCCACAGGGAGCTGAAAAACTGTTTTTT. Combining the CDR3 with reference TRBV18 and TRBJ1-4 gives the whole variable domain NAGVMQNPRHLVRRRGQEARLRCSPMKGHSHVYWYRQLPEEGLKFMVYLQKENIIDESGMPKERFSAEFPKEGPSILRIQQVVRGDSAAYFCASSPNPQGAEKLFFGSGTQLSVL.

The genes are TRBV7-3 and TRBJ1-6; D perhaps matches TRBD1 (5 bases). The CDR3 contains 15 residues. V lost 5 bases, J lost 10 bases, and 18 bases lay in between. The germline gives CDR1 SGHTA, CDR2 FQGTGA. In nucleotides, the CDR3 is TGTGCCAGCAGCCCGAGAGCAGGGTCCGACTCACCCCTCCACTTT. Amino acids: CASSPRAGSDSPLHF.

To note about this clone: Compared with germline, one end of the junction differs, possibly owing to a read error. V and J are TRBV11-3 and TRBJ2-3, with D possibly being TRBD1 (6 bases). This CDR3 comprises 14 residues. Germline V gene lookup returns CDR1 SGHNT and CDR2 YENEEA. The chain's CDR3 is CASSLRDTRDPQYF. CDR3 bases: TGTGCCAGCAGCTTACGGGACACAAGAGATCCGCAGTATTTT.